Sequencing of this TCR beta chain was carried out in a study of blood T cell repertoires in COVID-19. The overall study: The study drew acute and convalescent COVID-19 samples from the United States, Italy and Spain. PBMCs, B-cell-depleted T cells, or T cells provided the cDNA or gDNA that made up the material.

Original processing notes: Estimation of nucleated cell counts was performed using reference gene primer amplification. This table comes from immunoSEQ multiplex PCR, and its TCRdb copy is limited to in-frame clones, with some not included. D and trimming were read from the DNA, whereas the V and J calls and clone size are those reported in that table. Counted here are some 81,000 clones, about 95% occurring once; the ten biggest clones make up 4% to 5.5%. V gave up 3 bases and J gave up 10 bases; unmatched junction bases: 13. Germline values: CDR1 SGHAT, CDR2 FQNNGV. The CDR3 is made up of 17 amino acids.

The chain combines TRBV11-2 with TRBJ2-1; 12 bases match TRBD1. Sequencing was performed on peripheral blood. The receptor's source is a human donor with active COVID-19. The donor label of this sample is uncertain. The CDR3 DNA sequence: TGTGCCAGCAGCTTGAAGGGACAGGGGGCCTGGGTCAGGGAGCAGTTCTTC. Residues: CASSLKGQGAWVREQFF.